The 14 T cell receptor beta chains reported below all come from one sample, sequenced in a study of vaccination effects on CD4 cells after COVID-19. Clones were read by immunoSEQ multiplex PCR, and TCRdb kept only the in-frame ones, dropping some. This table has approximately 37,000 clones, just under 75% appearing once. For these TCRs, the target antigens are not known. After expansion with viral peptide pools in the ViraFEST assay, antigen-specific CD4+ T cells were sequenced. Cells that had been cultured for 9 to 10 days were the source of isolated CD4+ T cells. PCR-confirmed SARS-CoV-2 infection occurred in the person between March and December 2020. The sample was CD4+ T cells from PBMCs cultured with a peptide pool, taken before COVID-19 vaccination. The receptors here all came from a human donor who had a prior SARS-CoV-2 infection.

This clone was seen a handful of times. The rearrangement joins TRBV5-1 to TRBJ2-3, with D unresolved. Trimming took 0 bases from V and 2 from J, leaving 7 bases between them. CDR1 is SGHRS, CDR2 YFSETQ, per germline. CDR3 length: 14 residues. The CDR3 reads CASSLEANTDTQYF. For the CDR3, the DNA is TGCGCCAGCAGCTTGGAGGCCAACACAGATACGCAGTATTTT.

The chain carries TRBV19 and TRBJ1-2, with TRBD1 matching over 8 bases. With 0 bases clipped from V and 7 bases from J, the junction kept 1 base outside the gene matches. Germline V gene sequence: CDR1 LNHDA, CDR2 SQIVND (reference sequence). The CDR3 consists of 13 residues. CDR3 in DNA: TGTGCCAGTAGTATAGAGCAGGGGGCTGGCTACACCTTC. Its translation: CASSIEQGAGYTF.

CDR3 in DNA: TGTGCCAGCAGCTTGGGGCAGGGTCACGACTATGGCTACACCTTC. It encodes CASSLGQGHDYGYTF. The chain couples TRBV5-6 to TRBJ1-2, with a tentative D call TRBD1 (5 bases). This CDR3 contains 15 residues. CDR1 is SGHDT and CDR2 is YYEEEE in the germline V gene. The V end was cut by 0 bases, the J end by 3 bases, with 12 bases between.

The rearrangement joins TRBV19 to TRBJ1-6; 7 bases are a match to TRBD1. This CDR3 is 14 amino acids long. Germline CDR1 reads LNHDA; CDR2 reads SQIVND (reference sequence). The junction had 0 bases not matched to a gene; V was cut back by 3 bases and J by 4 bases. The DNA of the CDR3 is TGTGCCAGTAGTATGGGACAGTATAATTCACCCCTCCACTTT. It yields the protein CASSMGQYNSPLHF. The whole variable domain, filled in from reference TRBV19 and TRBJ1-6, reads DGGITQSPKYLFRKEGQNVTLSCEQNLNHDAMYWYRQDPGQGLRLIYYSQIVNDFQKGDIAEGYSVSREKKESFPLTVTSAQKNPTAFYLCASSMGQYNSPLHFGNGTRLTVT.

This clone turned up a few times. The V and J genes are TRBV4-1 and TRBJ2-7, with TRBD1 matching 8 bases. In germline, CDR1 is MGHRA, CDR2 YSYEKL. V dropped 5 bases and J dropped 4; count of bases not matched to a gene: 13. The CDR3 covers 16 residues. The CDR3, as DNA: TGCGCCAGCAGCGAAAGAATTGAGACAGGGGCATACGAGCAGTACTTC. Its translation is CASSERIETGAYEQYF.

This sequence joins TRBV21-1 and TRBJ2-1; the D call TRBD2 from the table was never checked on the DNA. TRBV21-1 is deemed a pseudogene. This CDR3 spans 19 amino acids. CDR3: CASSKVLETSGRARNEQFF. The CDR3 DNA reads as TGTGCCAGCAGCAAAGTATTGGAGACTAGCGGGAGGGCCCGGAATGAGCAGTTCTTC.

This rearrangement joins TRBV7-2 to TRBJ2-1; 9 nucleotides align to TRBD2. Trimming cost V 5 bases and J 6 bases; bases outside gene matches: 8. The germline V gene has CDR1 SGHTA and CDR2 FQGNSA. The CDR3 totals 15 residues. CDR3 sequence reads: CASSAGTSRLNEQFF. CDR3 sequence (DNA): TGTGCCAGCAGCGCCGGGACTAGCCGTCTCAATGAGCAGTTCTTC.

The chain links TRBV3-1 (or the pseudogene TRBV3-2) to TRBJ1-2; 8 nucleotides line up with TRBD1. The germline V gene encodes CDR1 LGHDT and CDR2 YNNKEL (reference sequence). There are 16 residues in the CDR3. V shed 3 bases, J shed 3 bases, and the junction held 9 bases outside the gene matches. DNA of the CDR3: TGTGCCAGCAGCCAGGAAAGGACAGGGCTCCACTATGGCTACACCTTC. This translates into CASSQERTGLHYGYTF.

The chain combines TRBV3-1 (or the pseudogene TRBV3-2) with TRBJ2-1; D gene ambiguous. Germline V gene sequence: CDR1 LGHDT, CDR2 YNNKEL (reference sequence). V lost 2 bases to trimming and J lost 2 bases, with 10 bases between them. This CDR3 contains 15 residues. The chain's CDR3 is CASSQNLSPYNEQFF. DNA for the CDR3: TGTGCCAGCAGCCAAAACCTTTCTCCCTACAATGAGCAGTTCTTC.

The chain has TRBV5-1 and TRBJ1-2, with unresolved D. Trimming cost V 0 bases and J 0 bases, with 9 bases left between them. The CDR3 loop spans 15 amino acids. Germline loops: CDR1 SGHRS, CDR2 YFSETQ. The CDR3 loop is CASSLGAGSNYGYTF. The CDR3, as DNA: TGCGCCAGCAGCTTGGGTGCAGGCTCTAACTATGGCTACACCTTC.

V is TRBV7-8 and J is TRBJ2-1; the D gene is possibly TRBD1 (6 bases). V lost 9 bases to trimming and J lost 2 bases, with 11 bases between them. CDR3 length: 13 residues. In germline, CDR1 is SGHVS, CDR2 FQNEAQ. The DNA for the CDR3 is TGTGCCAGTGGGCAGGGGCCCTACAATGAGCAGTTCTTC. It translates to CASGQGPYNEQFF. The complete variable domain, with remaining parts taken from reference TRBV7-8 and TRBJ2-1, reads GAGVSQSPRYKVAKRGQDVALRCDPISGHVSLFWYQQALGQGPEFLTYFQNEAQLDKSGLPSDRFFAERPEGSVSTLKIQRTQQEDSAVYLCASGQGPYNEQFFGPGTRLTVL.

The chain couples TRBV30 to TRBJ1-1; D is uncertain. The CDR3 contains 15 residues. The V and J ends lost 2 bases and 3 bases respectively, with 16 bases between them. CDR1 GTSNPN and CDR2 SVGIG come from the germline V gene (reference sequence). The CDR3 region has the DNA TGTGCCTGGAGTAGACCCGCGGCCATATACACTGAAGCTTTCTTT. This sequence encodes CAWSRPAAIYTEAFF.

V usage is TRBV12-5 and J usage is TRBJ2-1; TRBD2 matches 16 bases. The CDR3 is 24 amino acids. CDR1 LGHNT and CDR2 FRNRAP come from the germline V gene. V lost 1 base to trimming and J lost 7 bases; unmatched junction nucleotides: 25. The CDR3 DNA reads TGTGCTAGTGGTTTGGCCCCCGGGACAGCGGCCGGGACTAGCGGGAGGGCCGGTCGGAATGAGCAGTTCTTC. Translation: CASGLAPGTAAGTSGRAGRNEQFF. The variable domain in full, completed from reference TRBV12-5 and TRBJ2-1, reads DARVTQTPRHKVTEMGQEVTMRCQPILGHNTVFWYRQTMMQGLELLAYFRNRAPLDDSGMPKDRFSAEMPDATLATLKIQPSEPRDSAVYFCASGLAPGTAAGTSGRAGRNEQFFGPGTRLTVL.

The chain's CDR3 is CASSPRDYYNEQFF. The CDR3 DNA is TGTGCCAGCAGCCCCCGGGACTACTACAATGAGCAGTTCTTC. The V call is TRBV9, the J call TRBJ2-1; TRBD2 agrees at 7 bases. V gave up 4 bases and J gave up 3 bases; unmatched junction bases: 4. The V gene's germline CDR1 is SGDLS and CDR2 YYNGEE. The CDR3 is 14 residues long.